Below, 19 T cell receptor beta chains from the same sample are listed, as sequenced in a study of cytomegalovirus exposure and HLA in healthy donors. The PCR contained 60 Vbeta and 13 Jbeta primers. TCRdb's copy holds only in-frame clones and misses some; the assay was immunoSEQ multiplex PCR. The sample consists of approximately 170,000 clones, 75% to 80% of them appearing once. Sequenced: PBMCs. Receptors originate from a woman in her thirties or forties in good health and CMV-seropositive.

V and J are TRBV9 and TRBJ2-5; TRBD2 matches 11 bases. The ends lost 2 bases at V and 4 bases at J; junction bases unmatched: 4. Looked up from germline, CDR1 is SGDLS and CDR2 is YYNGEE. The CDR3 runs 15 residues. DNA of the CDR3: TGTGCCAGCAGCGTTTCTAGCGGGGGGCCAGAGACCCAGTACTTC. Protein product: CASSVSSGGPETQYF.

The CDR3 region has the DNA TGTGCCAGCACCCTACAGGGGGCAGACTACGAGCAGTACTTC. It encodes CASTLQGADYEQYF. The rearrangement joins TRBV2 to TRBJ2-7; 9 bases match TRBD1. With V trimmed by 7 bases and J by 3 bases, 7 bases remained unmatched. The CDR3 sequence is 14 residues long. Germline V lookup: CDR1 SNHLY, CDR2 FYNNEI.

The rearrangement uses TRBV19 and TRBJ2-7; a weak D match, TRBD2 (6 bases). Germline V gives CDR1 LNHDA, CDR2 SQIVND (reference sequence). CDR3 length equals 12 residues. Trimming took 3 bases from V and 6 from J, leaving 9 bases between them. The CDR3 DNA is TGTGCCAGTAGTATTGGGGGGTCCGAGCAGTACTTC. Its protein product is CASSIGGSEQYF.

The rearrangement joins TRBV6-5 to TRBJ2-5; tentative D call: TRBD1 (6 bases). The DNA matches TRBJ2-7 better at its end, which makes the J call doubtful. The V gene's germline CDR1 is MNHEY and CDR2 SVGAGI. This CDR3 is 15 amino acids long. CDR3 region: CASSYSGAHSYEQYF. The CDR3 nucleotides read TGTGCCAGCAGTTACTCGGGGGCACACTCCTACGAGCAGTACTTC.

J is TRBJ1-1 and V is TRBV7-9; D call uncertain. Germline lookup yields CDR1 SEHNR and CDR2 FQNEAQ (reference sequence). V gave up 6 bases and J gave up 7 bases, with 15 bases separating them. CDR3 length: 13 amino acids. Here the CDR3 reads CASRAGGVDEAFF. CDR3 bases: TGTGCCAGCAGGGCAGGCGGGGTCGATGAAGCTTTCTTT. Variable domain in full (rest from reference TRBV7-9 and TRBJ1-1): DTGVSQNPRHKITKRGQNVTFRCDPISEHNRLYWYRQTLGQGPEFLTYFQNEAQLEKSRLLSDRFSAERPKGSFSTLEIQRTEQGDSAMYLCASRAGGVDEAFFGQGTRLTVV.

This chain uses TRBV9 with TRBJ2-5, with 11 bases fitting TRBD2. Germline CDR1 SGDLS, CDR2 YYNGEE. V trimming: 2 bases; J trimming: 4 bases; junction bases outside the gene matches: 4. The CDR3 spans 15 residues. DNA for the CDR3: TGTGCCAGCAGCGTGACTAGCGGGGTTGGAGAGACCCAGTACTTC. Translated: CASSVTSGVGETQYF.

The chain employs TRBV5-4 and TRBJ2-6, with TRBD2 matching 12 bases. The CDR3 is made up of 19 amino acids. CDR1 and CDR2 (germline): SGHNT, YYREEE (reference sequence). Trimming cost V 2 bases and J 2 bases; bases outside gene matches: 8. CDR3 residues: CASSLIALAGGTGANVLTF. In DNA form, the CDR3 reads TGTGCCAGCAGCTTAATAGCCCTAGCGGGGGGGACTGGGGCCAACGTCCTGACTTTC.

The chain employs TRBV5-4 and TRBJ2-7, with a tentative D call TRBD2 (6 bases). CDR1 is SGHNT, CDR2 YYREEE, per germline (reference sequence). Trimming stripped 4 bases from V and 1 base from J, with 12 bases between. CDR3 length equals 14 residues. The CDR3 DNA sequence: TGTGCCAGCAGCCCGGGCGCGGGGTCCTACGAGCAGTACTTC. This translates into CASSPGAGSYEQYF.

The rearrangement joins TRBV7-2 to TRBJ1-1; 8 bases map to TRBD1. Germline CDR1 is SGHTA and CDR2 is FQGNSA. V shed 4 bases and J 1 base; nucleotides not matched to a gene: 8. This CDR3 has 16 residues. The CDR3 protein is CASSSQGAGGNTEAFF. The CDR3 bases are TGTGCCAGCAGCTCCCAGGGGGCAGGGGGGAACACTGAAGCTTTCTTT.

The table lists this clone with a few counts. The chain employs TRBV25-1 and TRBJ2-1; D is possibly TRBD1 (6 bases). The CDR3 is 15 residues long. CDR1 and CDR2 from the germline V gene are MGHDK and SYGVNS. Deletions cut 5 bases from V and 3 bases from J, with 14 bases between. CDR3 nucleotide sequence: TGTGCCAGCAGTCATATCACAGGGCACTACAATGAGCAGTTCTTC. Amino acid sequence: CASSHITGHYNEQFF.

The chain recombines TRBV20-1 with TRBJ1-2; D uncertain. The CDR3 length is 11 residues. The germline V and J ends were trimmed by 8 bases and 4 bases, with 11 bases remaining between them. The germline gives CDR1 DFQATT, CDR2 SNEGSKA (reference sequence). CDR3 DNA sequence: TGCAGTCATACCCACGGCTATGGCTACACCTTC. It codes for CSHTHGYGYTF.

This clone showed up just a few times. This sequence joins TRBV28 and TRBJ1-3, with D uncertain. Trimming took off 5 bases at V and 2 bases at J, with 7 bases between the two ends. Germline V CDR1 and CDR2: MDHEN, SYDVKM. The CDR3 is 13 amino acids. The CDR3, as DNA: TGTGCCAGCAGTCGGACTGCTGGAAACACCATATATTTT. It yields the protein CASSRTAGNTIYF. Full variable domain (rest looked up from reference TRBV28 and TRBJ1-3): DVKVTQSSRYLVKRTGEKVFLECVQDMDHENMFWYRQDPGLGLRLIYFSYDVKMKEKGDIPEGYSVSREKKERFSLILESASTNQTSMYLCASSRTAGNTIYFGEGSWLTVV.

The chain carries TRBV18 and TRBJ1-1; D might be TRBD1 (6 bases). V was cut by 1 base and J by 0 bases, with 18 bases left in between. CDR3 length: 18 amino acids. Germline loops: CDR1 KGHSH, CDR2 LQKENI. The CDR3 loop reads CASSPQSSGAALNTEAFF. In nucleotides, the CDR3 is TGTGCCAGCTCACCACAATCATCAGGGGCAGCCCTGAACACTGAAGCTTTCTTT.

This CDR3 is CAWKRFTEAFF. The CDR3 DNA reads as TGTGCCTGGAAGAGGTTTACTGAAGCTTTCTTT. The gene calls are TRBV30 and TRBJ1-1; D is undetermined. Germline CDR1 GTSNPN, CDR2 SVGIG (reference sequence). With 4 bases removed from V and 5 bases from J, the gap between germline ends came to 8 bases. The CDR3 covers 11 residues. The full variable domain, in which reference TRBV30 and TRBJ1-1 provide the parts outside the CDR3, is SQTIHQWPATLVQPVGSPLSLECTVEGTSNPNLYWYRQAAGRGLQLLFYSVGIGQISSEVPQNLSASRPQDRQFILSSKKLLLSDSGFYLCAWKRFTEAFFGQGTRLTVV.

The chain uses TRBV5-6 and TRBJ1-6; 11 bases are shared with TRBD1. The germline CDR1 and CDR2 sequences are SGHDT and YYEEEE. J lost 5 bases, V lost 2 bases, and 3 bases had no gene match. The CDR3 sequence is 16 residues long. The CDR3 here is CASSFGTGGNNSPLHF. DNA of the CDR3: TGTGCCAGCAGCTTCGGGACAGGGGGAAATAATTCACCCCTCCACTTT.

The V and J genes are TRBV19 and TRBJ1-4, with 7 bases that match TRBD1. The CDR3 totals 16 residues. Germline V gene sequence: CDR1 LNHDA, CDR2 SQIVND (reference sequence). The V and J ends lost 6 bases and 4 bases, in that order; junction bases with no gene match: 11. The CDR3 sequence is CASSRTDGQVNEKLFF. CDR3 nucleotides: TGTGCCAGTAGCAGGACGGATGGACAGGTTAATGAAAAACTGTTTTTT.

For this clone: Other DNA variants within this sample encode the same CDR3. The chain uses TRBV7-9 and TRBJ1-1; D is possibly TRBD1 (6 bases). Trimming took 3 bases from V and 0 from J, leaving 8 bases between them. The CDR3 runs to 14 residues. Germline loops: CDR1 SEHNR, CDR2 FQNEAQ (reference sequence). The CDR3 DNA is TGTGCCAGCAGCTTGGGGGCTGTGAACACTGAAGCTTTCTTT. Its protein product is CASSLGAVNTEAFF. Using reference TRBV7-9 and TRBJ1-1 for the parts outside the CDR3, the full variable domain is DTGVSQNPRHKITKRGQNVTFRCDPISEHNRLYWYRQTLGQGPEFLTYFQNEAQLEKSRLLSDRFSAERPKGSFSTLEIQRTEQGDSAMYLCASSLGAVNTEAFFGQGTRLTVV.

The chain has TRBV21-1 and TRBJ2-7; TRBD1 is taken as the D call from the table, unchecked against the DNA. TRBV21-1 represents a pseudogene. The CDR3 spans 13 residues. The CDR3 DNA sequence: TGTGCCAGCACCGGGACAGGGGGCCACGAGCAGTACTTC. Residues: CASTGTGGHEQYF.

The chain carries TRBV30 and TRBJ2-3; 9 nucleotides line up with TRBD1. J was trimmed by 4 bases and V by 5 bases; bases with no gene match: 4. In germline, CDR1 is GTSNPN, CDR2 SVGIG (reference sequence). The CDR3 loop spans 13 amino acids. CDR3 in amino acids: CAWDRGFPDTQYF. The CDR3 DNA reads TGTGCCTGGGACAGGGGGTTTCCAGATACGCAGTATTTT.